This entry is about one T cell receptor beta chain. Its antigen remains unidentified. The data stem from a study of OX40 agonist ivuxolimab in advanced cancers. Study-wide findings and caveats: The investigators did not determine what antigen specificity the expanded peripheral T cells had. There was clonal expansion of CD4+ and CD8+ blood T cells by week 6 at 0.1 to 3.0 mg/kg. People who partly responded at 0.1-3.0 mg/kg had some of the least clonal expansion seen.

The CDR3 is made up of 17 amino acids. V lost 3 bases, J lost 0 bases, and 17 bases lay in between. Germline V gene sequence: CDR1 MDHEN, CDR2 SYDVKM. Sequenced by immunoSEQ multiplex PCR; TCRdb stores in-frame clones only, minus some. The sample includes around 30,000 clones, 82% of them seen just once. The source material was CD4+ or CD8+ T cells sorted from blood, sampled in a trial of the OX40 agonist ivuxolimab. V usage is TRBV28 and J usage is TRBJ2-5, with D tentatively TRBD1 (5 bases). This sequence was found in an adult with an advanced solid tumor such as melanoma, head and neck, liver or kidney cancer. The chain's CDR3 is CASSFFSPGHNQETQYF. DNA of the CDR3: TGTGCCAGCAGTTTCTTCTCTCCAGGGCATAACCAAGAGACCCAGTACTTC.